What follows is one T cell receptor beta chain and its context. No antigen is known for it. No qualities accompany the bases; no much larger clone lies one base away. The receptor library was made with RT-PCR. The data were produced on a NextSeq 550. TCRdb redid the processing of the public reads, applying fastp at Q25 and MiXCR, and retained in-frame beta chains. Rows are unified per CDR3 protein, each entry keeping the most common DNA and genes. A total of hundreds of thousands of distinct CDR3 sequences appear in this sample, roughly 17% of them only once. The top ten constitute around 7.2% of the sample. The record originates from a study of patients and donors after allogeneic stem cell transplantation (dated by TCRdb to the early 2020s). Inclusive of the bounding cysteine and phenylalanine, the CDR3 is 14 residues long. Only CDR3 DNA remains: 42 bases, in frame from the first base. CDR1 and CDR2 were assigned from the germline V gene as LGHNA and YSLEER. At the junction V is shortened by 3 bases and J by 2 bases; bases outside the gene matches: 3.

The sequenced sample consisted of blood, either unsorted or a sorted T cell fraction (not recorded which). In this chain, TRBV4-3 is recombined with TRBJ1-2, with 7 junctional bases fitting TRBD1. The sequence came from a human donor who was either an allogeneic HSCT recipient or a stem cell or donor lymphocyte infusion donor (not recorded which). It is not recorded whose cells these are; they may come from a transplant donor. The nucleotide sequence is TGCGCCAGCAGCCACATGGACAGGAACTATGGCTACACCTTC. Its coded protein is CASSHMDRNYGYTF.